Detailed here is one TCR beta chain. The record originates from a study of cytomegalovirus exposure and HLA in healthy donors. Both 60 Vbeta primers and 13 Jbeta primers went into the PCR. Methods used by the authors: Among the unique TCR beta chains that a later analysis counted, about 81 million in all, about 12 million were shared. Repertoires were generated with immunoSEQ multiplex PCR, while TCRdb's copy carries only in-frame clones and drops some. V and J calls plus clone size are reproduced from that table; the DNA served to infer D and trimming. The top ten hold approximately 2.5% of the sample, which has under 200,000 clones, about 77% seen once. From germline, CDR1 is SGHAT and CDR2 FQNNGV. This CDR3 is built from 15 residues. Trimming took off 5 bases at V and 2 bases at J, with 14 bases between the two ends.

This TCR was sampled from a man in his sixties in good health and CMV-seronegative. The sample was PBMCs. J is TRBJ2-3 and V is TRBV11-2, with D maybe TRBD2 (6 bases). This CDR3 reads CASSLSGTPTDTQYF. The CDR3 coding sequence is TGTGCCAGCAGCCTGAGTGGGACTCCCACAGATACGCAGTATTTT.